A selection of T cell receptor beta chains follows, all from one sample in a study of blood T cell repertoires in COVID-19. Using immunoSEQ multiplex PCR, the repertoire was profiled, and TCRdb retains in-frame clones only, with some absent. Of roughly 14,000 clones in the sample, around four fifths were seen once. Sequencing was performed on peripheral blood. The receptors were gathered from a man older than 75 with active or convalescent COVID-19. CDR3s include the opening cysteine and the closing phenylalanine or tryptophan. The order of the fields is V gene, D gene, clone size, J gene, CDR3 protein, CDR3 DNA. D genes are given only for firm matches. The size of a clone is reported for some rows only, either as once, few or many, or as a class for expanded clones.

>TRBV6-1|NA|NA|TRBJ2-7
CASSERGGPYEQYF
TGTGCCAGCAGTGAAAGGGGGGGCCCCTACGAGCAGTACTTC
>TRBV2|NA|NA|TRBJ2-1
CASSISGSSYNEQFF
TGTGCCAGCAGTATTAGCGGTAGCTCCTACAATGAGCAGTTCTTC
>TRBV6-6|TRBD2|NA|TRBJ2-7
CASRFGGEGEQYF
TGTGCCAGCAGATTCGGTGGGGAGGGCGAGCAGTACTTC
>TRBV19|TRBD1|NA|TRBJ1-1
CASSTSDRGDTEAFF
TGTGCCAGTAGTACTTCTGACAGGGGAGACACTGAAGCTTTCTTT
>TRBV19|NA|NA|TRBJ1-5
CASSIGTGLNQPQHF
TGTGCCAGTAGTATAGGAACAGGGCTCAATCAGCCCCAGCATTTT
>TRBV5-6|TRBD1|NA|TRBJ2-3
CASSPQGASTDTQYF
TGTGCCAGCAGCCCTCAGGGGGCATCCACAGATACGCAGTATTTT
>TRBV30|NA|NA|TRBJ1-6
CAWSPPGQGPASSYNSPLHF
TGTGCCTGGAGCCCTCCAGGGCAGGGGCCTGCCAGCTCCTATAATTCACCCCTCCACTTT
>TRBV3-1/TRBV3-2|TRBD1|few|TRBJ2-2
CASSHRGQGNTGELFF
TGTGCCAGCAGCCATAGAGGACAGGGTAACACCGGGGAGCTGTTTTTT
>TRBV7-8|NA|NA|TRBJ2-7
CASSLTGDYEQYF
TGTGCCAGCAGCTTAACAGGAGACTACGAGCAGTACTTC
>TRBV7-7|TRBD2|few|TRBJ2-5
CASGLAGGSETQYF
TGTGCCAGCGGGCTAGCGGGGGGGAGTGAGACCCAGTACTTC
>TRBV11-2|NA|NA|TRBJ1-2
CASSLASGLIGGYTF
TGTGCCAGCAGCTTAGCCTCAGGACTGATCGGAGGCTACACCTTC
>TRBV10-3|TRBD1|NA|TRBJ1-5
CAISDFGTGSNQPQHF
TGTGCCATCAGTGATTTCGGGACAGGGAGCAATCAGCCCCAGCATTTT
>TRBV6-5|TRBD2|NA|TRBJ2-5
CASSWGLAAQETQYF
TGTGCCAGCAGCTGGGGACTAGCGGCCCAAGAGACCCAGTACTTC
>TRBV2|TRBD1|NA|TRBJ1-6
CASRGDRGNNSPLHF
TGTGCCAGCAGGGGGGACAGGGGCAATAATTCACCCCTCCACTTT
>TRBV24-1|TRBD1|NA|TRBJ1-1
CATSDYDTGDCMNTEAFF
TGTGCCACCAGTGATTACGACACAGGGGACTGCATGAACACTGAAGCTTTCTTT
>TRBV14|NA|NA|TRBJ1-2
CASSQDWGGLDYGYTF
TGTGCCAGCAGCCAAGATTGGGGAGGGCTGGACTATGGCTACACCTTC
>TRBV19|TRBD2|NA|TRBJ2-5
CASSGLAGGRETQYF
TGTGCCAGTAGTGGATTAGCGGGGGGCCGGGAGACCCAGTACTTC
>TRBV18|NA|NA|TRBJ1-2
CASSRGAKEQGYTF
TGTGCCAGCTCACGTGGGGCTAAGGAGCAAGGCTACACCTTC
>TRBV24-1|TRBD1|NA|TRBJ2-2
CATSGDRDTGELFF
TGTGCCACCAGTGGGGACAGGGACACCGGGGAGCTGTTTTTT
>TRBV9|TRBD1|NA|TRBJ1-3
CASSVQGVDTIYF
TGTGCCAGCAGCGTCCAGGGGGTAGACACCATATATTTT
>TRBV4-1|NA|NA|TRBJ2-1
CASSHTDGGPGRVYNEQFF
TGCGCCAGCAGCCACACCGACGGGGGGCCCGGTCGAGTTTACAATGAGCAGTTCTTC
>TRBV5-5|NA|NA|TRBJ2-2
CASSTRTAANTGELFF
TGTGCCAGCAGCACTAGGACGGCCGCGAACACCGGGGAGCTGTTTTTT
>TRBV2|TRBD1|NA|TRBJ1-2
CASRLQQGSYGYTF
TGTGCCAGCAGACTTCAACAGGGGTCCTATGGCTACACCTTC
>TRBV5-5|NA|few|TRBJ1-5
CASSFSGGNQPQHF
TGTGCCAGCAGCTTCTCCGGGGGCAATCAGCCCCAGCATTTT
>TRBV18|NA|NA|TRBJ2-1
CASSPVGGSYNEQFF
TGTGCCAGCTCACCAGTGGGGGGTTCCTACAATGAGCAGTTCTTC
>TRBV6-5|NA|NA|TRBJ1-6
CASSLEGGKESPLHF
TGTGCCAGCAGCTTAGAAGGGGGAAAGGAGTCACCCCTCCACTTT
>TRBV3-1/TRBV3-2|NA|NA|TRBJ2-1
CASSSTSGAANEQFF
TGTGCCAGCAGCTCGACCTCAGGGGCAGCCAATGAGCAGTTCTTC
>TRBV18|TRBD1|NA|TRBJ2-7
CASSSGTGSYEQYF
TGTGCCAGCTCCTCCGGGACAGGGTCCTACGAGCAGTACTTC
>TRBV30|NA|NA|TRBJ1-4
CACKPHATNEKLFF
TGTGCCTGTAAGCCTCATGCAACTAATGAAAAACTGTTTTTT
>TRBV19|NA|NA|TRBJ1-2
CASSILQGRTHGYTF
TGTGCCAGTAGTATTCTTCAGGGGCGCACCCATGGCTACACCTTC
>TRBV24-1|TRBD1|NA|TRBJ2-1
CATSGGFGQGYNEQFF
TGTGCCACCAGTGGTGGTTTTGGACAGGGCTACAATGAGCAGTTCTTC
>TRBV28|NA|NA|TRBJ1-6
CASSRRGIGSPLHF
TGTGCCAGCAGCCGCAGGGGTATAGGGTCACCCCTCCACTTT
>TRBV11-3|TRBD2|NA|TRBJ2-3
CASSFPAGGSRTDTQYF
TGTGCCAGCAGCTTCCCGGCGGGGGGATCTCGCACAGATACGCAGTATTTT
>TRBV4-1|TRBD2|NA|TRBJ2-3
CASSQEERGGADTQYF
TGCGCCAGCAGCCAAGAGGAGCGGGGGGGCGCAGATACGCAGTATTTT
>TRBV19|NA|NA|TRBJ1-1
CASSGLGRSGTEAFF
TGTGCCAGTAGTGGTTTAGGAAGGTCGGGCACTGAAGCTTTCTTT
>TRBV11-2|NA|once|TRBJ2-7
CASSLGGRLYEQYF
TGTGCCAGCAGCTTAGGGGGCAGGCTGTACGAGCAGTACTTC
>TRBV6-5|TRBD1|NA|TRBJ1-3
CASGKDRGVNTIYF
TGTGCCAGCGGGAAGGACAGGGGGGTAAACACCATATATTTT
>TRBV3-1/TRBV3-2|NA|NA|TRBJ2-5
CASSHTRAETQYF
TGTGCCAGCAGCCATACCAGGGCAGAGACCCAGTACTTC
>TRBV6-5|TRBD1|NA|TRBJ1-1
CASSWDGQGNTEAFF
TGTGCCAGCAGTTGGGATGGACAGGGGAACACTGAAGCTTTCTTT